Listed below are T cell receptor beta chains from one sample, sequenced in a study of CD8+ T cells in alopecia areata. The assay was immunoSEQ multiplex PCR, and TCRdb's table has in-frame clones only and misses some. There are about 280,000 clones in the sample; about 62% occur only once, and around 1.7% lies in the top ten. Sequences were derived from CD4+ T cells sorted from blood, sampled at week 24, from a patient treated with tofacitinib. The receptors come from a human donor with alopecia areata. Each CDR3 is given with its conserved first and last residue. A D gene is named only where the DNA matches it firmly. Clone size is not always given. Where it is, it says once, few, many or a class for expanded clones.

clone size	V gene	D gene	J gene	CDR3 protein	CDR3 DNA
NA	TRBV5-4	TRBD1	TRBJ2-5	CASSQGTGEETQYF	TGTGCCAGCAGCCAAGGAACAGGGGAGGAGACCCAGTACTTC
NA	TRBV10-3	TRBD1	TRBJ2-1	CAISGPGQASYNEQFF	TGTGCCATCAGCGGCCCTGGACAGGCCTCCTACAATGAGCAGTTCTTC
few	TRBV10-3	NA	TRBJ1-1	CAITAAPSGNTEAFF	TGTGCCATCACCGCGGCGCCGTCGGGGAACACTGAAGCTTTCTTT
once	TRBV30	NA	TRBJ1-3	CAWTRRVEDTIYF	TGTGCCTGGACCCGCAGGGTCGAGGACACCATATATTTT
few	TRBV2	NA	TRBJ1-3	CASAYSGNTIYF	TGTGCCAGCGCGTACTCTGGAAACACCATATATTTT
few	TRBV6-5	NA	TRBJ1-2	CASSYDTNYGYTF	TGTGCCAGCAGTTATGACACTAACTATGGCTACACCTTC
NA	TRBV28	NA	TRBJ1-1	CASNTVNTEAFF	TGTGCCAGCAATACGGTGAACACTGAAGCTTTCTTT
NA	TRBV11-2	NA	TRBJ1-1	CASSLKSVDTEAFF	TGTGCCAGCAGCTTGAAGTCGGTGGACACTGAAGCTTTCTTT
NA	TRBV6-5	NA	TRBJ1-2	CATLGQRDIYGYTF	TGTGCCACCCTAGGACAGAGAGATATCTATGGCTACACCTTC
NA	TRBV23-1	NA	TRBJ1-5	CASSRQWGGWNSNQPQHF	TGCGCCAGCAGTCGCCAATGGGGGGGGTGGAATAGCAATCAGCCCCAGCATTTT
NA	TRBV25-1	NA	TRBJ1-2	CASSAPGDYGYTF	TGTGCCAGCAGTGCCCCAGGGGACTATGGCTACACCTTC
NA	TRBV27	NA	TRBJ2-7	CARNWGLGSYEQYF	TGTGCCAGGAATTGGGGTTTAGGGTCCTACGAGCAGTACTTC
few	TRBV29-1	NA	TRBJ1-1	CSASRGPEAFF	TGCAGCGCATCGAGGGGTCCTGAAGCTTTCTTT
few	TRBV21-1	NA	TRBJ2-3	CASSKGSLPSDTQYF	TGTGCCAGCAGCAAGGGTAGCCTGCCATCAGATACGCAGTATTTT
few	TRBV29-1	TRBD1	TRBJ2-7	CSGGQGDPRHEQYF	TGCAGCGGTGGACAGGGGGATCCTCGGCACGAGCAGTACTTC
few	TRBV29-1	NA	TRBJ2-1	CSVEDYRVNSYNEQFF	TGCAGCGTTGAAGATTACCGAGTTAACTCCTACAATGAGCAGTTCTTC
NA	TRBV4-1	TRBD1	TRBJ1-5	CASSRTDRDNQPQHF	TGCGCCAGCAGCCGTACAGACAGGGACAATCAGCCCCAGCATTTT
NA	TRBV6-5	TRBD1	TRBJ1-2	CASSLNRGGYTF	TGTGCCAGCAGTTTAAACAGGGGTGGCTACACCTTC
NA	TRBV7-9	NA	TRBJ2-3	CASSGGEDTQYF	TGTGCCAGCAGCGGGGGAGAAGATACGCAGTATTTT
NA	TRBV29-1	NA	TRBJ2-3	CSVFYRGYTDTQYF	TGCAGCGTCTTTTACCGCGGCTACACAGATACGCAGTATTTT
few	TRBV27	TRBD2	TRBJ2-7	CASSFGLAGGPSSYEQYF	TGTGCCAGCAGTTTCGGACTAGCGGGGGGCCCAAGCTCCTACGAGCAGTACTTC
few	TRBV11-2	NA	TRBJ2-3	CASSPYTDTQYF	TGTGCCAGCAGCCCATACACAGATACGCAGTATTTT
NA	TRBV15	TRBD1	TRBJ2-1	CATSRDYGDRTGNEQFF	TGTGCCACCAGCAGAGATTACGGGGACAGGACAGGGAATGAGCAGTTCTTC
few	TRBV29-1	NA	TRBJ2-2	CSVRNAPTGELFF	TGCAGCGTTAGGAACGCGCCCACCGGGGAGCTGTTTTTT
NA	TRBV5-4	TRBD2	TRBJ2-2	CASSLAGSFTGELFF	TGTGCCAGCAGCTTAGCGGGATCCTTCACCGGGGAGCTGTTTTTT
NA	TRBV5-4	NA	TRBJ1-1	CASSGSRGSLTEAFF	TGTGCCAGCAGCGGATCACGGGGGTCGCTCACTGAAGCTTTCTTT